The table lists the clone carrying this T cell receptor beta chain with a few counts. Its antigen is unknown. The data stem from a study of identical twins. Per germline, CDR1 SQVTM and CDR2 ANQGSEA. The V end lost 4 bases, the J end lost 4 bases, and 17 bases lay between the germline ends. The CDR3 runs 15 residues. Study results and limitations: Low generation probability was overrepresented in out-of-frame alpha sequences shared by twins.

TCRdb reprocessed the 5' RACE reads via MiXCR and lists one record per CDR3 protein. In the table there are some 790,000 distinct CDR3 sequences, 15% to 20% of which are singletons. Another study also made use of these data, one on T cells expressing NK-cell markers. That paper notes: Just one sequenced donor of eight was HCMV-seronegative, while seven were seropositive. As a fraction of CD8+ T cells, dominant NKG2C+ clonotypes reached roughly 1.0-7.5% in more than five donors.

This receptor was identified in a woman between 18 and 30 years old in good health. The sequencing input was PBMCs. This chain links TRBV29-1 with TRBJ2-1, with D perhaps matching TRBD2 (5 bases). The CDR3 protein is CSVVGMTLGYNEQFF. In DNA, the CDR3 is TGCAGCGTTGTTGGCATGACACTAGGATACAATGAGCAGTTCTTC.